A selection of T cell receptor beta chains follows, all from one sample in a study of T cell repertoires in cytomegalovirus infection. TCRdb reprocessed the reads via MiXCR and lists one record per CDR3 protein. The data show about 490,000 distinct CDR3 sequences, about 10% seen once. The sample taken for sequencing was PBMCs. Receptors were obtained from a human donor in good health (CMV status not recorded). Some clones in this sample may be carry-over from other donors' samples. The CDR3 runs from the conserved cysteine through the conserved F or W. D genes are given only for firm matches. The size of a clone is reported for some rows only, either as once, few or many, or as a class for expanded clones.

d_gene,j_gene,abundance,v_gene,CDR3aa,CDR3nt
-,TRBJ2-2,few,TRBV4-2,CASSQDQWGLNTGELFF,TGTGCCAGCAGCCAAGATCAGTGGGGATTGAACACCGGGGAGCTGTTTTTT
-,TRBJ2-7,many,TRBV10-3,CAISEGGSDYEQYF,TGTGCCATCAGTGAGGGCGGTAGCGACTACGAGCAGTACTTC
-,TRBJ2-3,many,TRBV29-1,CSAVAALSQYF,TGCAGCGCGGTCGCGGCCCTATCGCAGTATTTT
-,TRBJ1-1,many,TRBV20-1,CRARRGGGENTEAFF,TGCAGGGCGAGGCGGGGGGGAGGGGAGAACACTGAAGCTTTCTTT
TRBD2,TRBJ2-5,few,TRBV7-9,CASSLSGAGGQETQYF,TGTGCCAGCAGCTTATCTGGTGCGGGGGGGCAAGAGACCCAGTACTTC
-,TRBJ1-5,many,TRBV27,CASSLNLGDQPQHF,TGTGCCAGCAGTTTAAATCTGGGCGACCAGCCCCAGCATTTT
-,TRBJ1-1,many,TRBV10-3,CAIRKDRNTEAFF,TGTGCCATCAGGAAGGACAGGAACACTGAAGCTTTCTTT
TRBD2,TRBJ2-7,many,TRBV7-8,CASSTSGDILSYEQYF,TGTGCCAGCAGCACTAGCGGGGACATCCTTAGTTACGAGCAGTACTTC
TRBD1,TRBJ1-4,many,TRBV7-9,CASSRTGAATNEKLFF,TGTGCCAGCAGCCGGACAGGGGCTGCAACTAATGAAAAACTGTTTTTT
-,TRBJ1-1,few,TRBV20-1,CSASGVGGSKVNTEAFF,TGCAGTGCTAGTGGGGTCGGAGGGTCGAAAGTGAACACTGAAGCTTTCTTT
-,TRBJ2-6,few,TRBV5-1,CASSSNMAGANVLTF,TGCGCCAGCAGCTCAAACATGGCTGGGGCCAACGTCCTGACTTTC
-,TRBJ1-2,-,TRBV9,CASSVVVGANYGYTF,TGTGCCAGCAGCGTAGTAGTCGGAGCTAACTATGGCTACACCTTC
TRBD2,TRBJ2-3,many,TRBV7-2,CASSPSSGTEGTQYF,TGTGCCAGCAGCCCATCTAGCGGAACGGAAGGAACGCAGTATTTT
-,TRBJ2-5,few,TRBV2,CASSYRYNLQETQYF,TGTGCCAGCAGTTACAGATATAACTTACAAGAGACCCAGTACTTC
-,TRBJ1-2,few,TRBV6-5,CASSWTIERYGYTF,TGTGCCAGCAGTTGGACGATCGAACGCTATGGCTACACCTTC
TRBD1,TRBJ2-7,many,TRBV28,CASSITTGVKDF,TGTGCCAGCAGCATTACCACAGGGGTCAAGGACTTC
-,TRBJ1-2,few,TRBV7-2,CASSPSREGYGYTF,TGTGCCAGCAGCCCCTCCCGAGAGGGCTATGGCTACACCTTC
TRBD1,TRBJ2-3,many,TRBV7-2,CASNQDRVANTQYF,TGTGCCAGCAACCAGGACAGGGTGGCGAATACGCAGTATTTT
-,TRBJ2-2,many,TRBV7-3,CATRQGANTGELFF,TGTGCGACCCGGCAGGGTGCGAACACCGGGGAGCTGTTTTTT
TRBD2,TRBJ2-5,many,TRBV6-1,CASSEGHGLAGETQYF,TGTGCCAGCAGTGAAGGGCACGGACTAGCGGGAGAGACCCAGTACTTC
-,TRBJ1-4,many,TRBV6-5,CASSSEDSPPRGKLFF,TGTGCCAGCAGTTCGGAAGACAGCCCCCCCCGAGGAAAACTGTTTTTT
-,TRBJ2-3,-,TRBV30,CAWSVQGGGTDTQYF,TGTGCCTGGAGTGTACAAGGTGGTGGGACAGATACGCAGTATTTT
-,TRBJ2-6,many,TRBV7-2,CASNPGGGGRANVLTF,TGTGCCAGCAACCCGGGAGGCGGGGGCAGGGCCAACGTCCTGACTTTC
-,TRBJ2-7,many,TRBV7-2,CASSRPTDYEQYF,TGTGCCAGCAGCAGACCGACTGACTACGAGCAGTACTTC
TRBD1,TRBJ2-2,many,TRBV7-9,CASSSRQGVTGELFF,TGTGCCAGCAGCTCCCGACAGGGGGTCACCGGGGAGCTGTTTTTT
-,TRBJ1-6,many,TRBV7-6,CASPRKYNSPLHF,TGTGCCAGCCCCCGTAAATATAATTCACCCCTCCACTTT
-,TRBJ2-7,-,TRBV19,CASSTRLDSKRSSYEQYF,TGTGCCAGTAGTACCCGACTAGACAGTAAGCGGAGCTCCTACGAGCAGTACTTC
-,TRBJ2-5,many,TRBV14,CASSQDPGLETQYF,TGTGCCAGCAGCCAAGATCCAGGGCTAGAGACCCAGTACTTC
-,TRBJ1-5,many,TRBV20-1,CSARDAEGFDQPQHF,TGCAGTGCTAGAGATGCGGAAGGGTTTGATCAGCCCCAGCATTTT
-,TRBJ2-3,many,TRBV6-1,CASKSTDTQYF,TGTGCCAGCAAGTCCACAGATACGCAGTATTTT
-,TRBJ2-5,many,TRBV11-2,CASSSYRGRDETQYF,TGTGCCAGCAGCTCCTACCGGGGGCGGGACGAGACCCAGTACTTC
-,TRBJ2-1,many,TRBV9,CASSPRTASSYNEQFF,TGTGCCAGCAGCCCCCGGACGGCGAGCTCCTACAATGAGCAGTTCTTC
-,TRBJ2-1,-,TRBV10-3,CAISGGAGAVYNEQFF,TGTGCCATCAGTGGTGGGGCGGGGGCGGTCTACAATGAGCAGTTCTTC
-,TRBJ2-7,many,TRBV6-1,CASSDDATRSYEQYF,TGTGCCAGCAGTGATGACGCAACCCGATCCTACGAGCAGTACTTC
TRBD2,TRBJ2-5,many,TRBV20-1,CSARYEGGILETQYF,TGCAGTGCTAGATATGAGGGAGGGATCCTTGAGACCCAGTACTTC
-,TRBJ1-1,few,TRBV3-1,CASSQAVWGGDAAFF,TGTGCCAGCAGCCAAGCAGTATGGGGAGGGGACGCAGCTTTCTTT
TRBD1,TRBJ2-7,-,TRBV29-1,CSVEGGGRDRGLHEQYF,TGCAGCGTTGAAGGAGGTGGCCGGGACAGGGGGCTGCACGAGCAGTACTTC
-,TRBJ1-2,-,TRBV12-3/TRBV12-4,CASSLGGPVGGYTF,TGTGCCAGCAGTTTAGGTGGCCCGGTGGGGGGCTACACCTTC
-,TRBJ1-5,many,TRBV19,CASSMFKGGQPQHF,TGTGCCAGTAGTATGTTCAAGGGAGGTCAGCCCCAGCATTTT
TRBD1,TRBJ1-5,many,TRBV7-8,CASSRTGGAQPQHF,TGTGCCAGCAGCAGGACAGGGGGCGCGCAGCCCCAGCATTTT
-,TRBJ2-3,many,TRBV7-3,CASSSSRQSDTQYF,TGTGCCAGCAGCTCTAGCCGACAGTCTGATACGCAGTATTTT
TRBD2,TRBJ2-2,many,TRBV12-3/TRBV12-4,CASSFRGDTGELFF,TGTGCCAGCAGTTTCCGGGGGGACACCGGGGAGCTGTTTTTT
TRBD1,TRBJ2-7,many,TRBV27,CASSFRGLPYEQYF,TGTGCCAGCAGTTTCAGGGGGCTTCCTTACGAGCAGTACTTC
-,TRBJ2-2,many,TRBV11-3,CASSPSGSNTGELFF,TGTGCCAGCAGCCCGAGCGGGTCGAACACCGGGGAGCTGTTTTTT
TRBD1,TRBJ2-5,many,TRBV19,CASNPTGQETQYF,TGTGCCAGCAACCCGACAGGGCAAGAGACCCAGTACTTC